The 32 T cell receptor beta chains below come from one sample, sequenced in a study of cytomegalovirus exposure and HLA in healthy donors. 60 Vbeta and 13 Jbeta primers were used in PCR. Using immunoSEQ multiplex PCR, the repertoire was profiled, and TCRdb retains in-frame clones only, with some absent. The sample holds 84,000 or so clones, 70% to 85% seen once. The sequencing sample was made of PBMCs. Every receptor here comes from a woman in her forties or fifties in good health and CMV-seronegative.

This chain uses TRBV15 with TRBJ1-5, with 8 bases lining up with TRBD1. Trimming cost V 1 base and J 0 bases; bases outside gene matches: 5. Germline CDR1 LNHNV, CDR2 YYDKDF (reference sequence). CDR3 length: 17 amino acids. The CDR3 reads CATSRGRTGNSNQPQHF. In DNA, the CDR3 is TGTGCCACCAGCAGAGGCCGGACAGGGAATAGCAATCAGCCCCAGCATTTT.

This chain links TRBV19 with TRBJ1-1; possibly TRBD1 for D (5 bases). The CDR3 runs to 14 residues. Deletions cut 0 bases from V and 0 bases from J, with 5 bases between. Germline V gene data show CDR1 as LNHDA and CDR2 as SQIVND (reference sequence). In nucleotides, the CDR3 is TGTGCCAGTAGTATAGACAGGGTGAACACTGAAGCTTTCTTT. Encoded protein: CASSIDRVNTEAFF.

The chain employs TRBV29-1 and TRBJ1-1, with D unresolved. The V and J ends lost 3 bases and 1 base respectively, with 12 bases between them. This CDR3 spans 14 amino acids. The germline CDR1 and CDR2 sequences are SQVTM and ANQGSEA. CDR3 protein: CSVEKENGNTEAFF. The CDR3 region has the DNA TGCAGCGTTGAGAAGGAGAATGGGAACACTGAAGCTTTCTTT.

The chain employs TRBV5-1 and TRBJ2-7, with 8 bases fitting TRBD1. The CDR3 runs 14 residues. The germline V gene has CDR1 SGHRS and CDR2 YFSETQ. V dropped 4 bases and J dropped 5; count of bases not matched to a gene: 8. CDR3 sequence (DNA): TGCGCCAGCAGCGGCGGGACAGGTATCGACGAGCAGTACGTC. Residues: CASSGGTGIDEQYV.

CDR3 sequence: CASSYVAGGGDTQYF. The CDR3 nucleotides read TGTGCCAGCAGTTACGTAGCGGGAGGCGGTGATACGCAGTATTTT. The gene calls are TRBV6-6 and TRBJ2-3; TRBD2 aligns across 10 bases. This CDR3 is built from 15 residues. V lost 2 bases, J lost 6 bases, and 5 bases stayed unmatched. Germline V gives CDR1 MNHNY, CDR2 SVGAGI (reference sequence).

V and J are TRBV6-4 and TRBJ2-1, with 7 bases that match TRBD1. The germline V gene encodes CDR1 MRHNA and CDR2 SNTAGT. This CDR3 spans 15 amino acids. V was clipped by 6 bases and J by 0 bases; unmatched bases: 5. CDR3 sequence reads: CASRPDRNSYNEQFF. In DNA, the CDR3 is TGTGCCAGCAGACCGGACAGGAACTCCTACAATGAGCAGTTCTTC.

This clone has more than one count but fewer than ten. This sequence joins TRBV6-5 and TRBJ1-5; D possibly corresponds to TRBD1 (5 bases). V shed 6 bases and J shed 4 bases, with 16 bases lying between them. The CDR3 is made up of 15 amino acids. CDR1 is MNHEY, CDR2 SVGAGI, per germline. Here the CDR3 reads CASRPRSGGNQPQHF. The CDR3 nucleotides are TGTGCCAGCAGACCCCGTTCGGGGGGGAATCAGCCCCAGCATTTT.

This clone was seen only a few times. V is TRBV11-2 and J is TRBJ2-1, with TRBD2 as a possible D gene (5 bases). Trimming took 6 bases from V and 8 from J, leaving 14 bases between them. CDR3 size: 13 residues. Germline CDR1 SGHAT, CDR2 FQNNGV. CDR3 sequence: CASSTPSGDEQFF. CDR3 in DNA: TGTGCCAGCAGTACCCCAAGCGGCGATGAGCAGTTCTTC. The full variable domain, with the rest looked up from reference TRBV11-2 and TRBJ2-1, is EAGVAQSPRYKIIEKRQSVAFWCNPISGHATLYWYQQILGQGPKLLIQFQNNGVVDDSQLPKDRFSAERLKGVDSTLKIQPAKLEDSAVYLCASSTPSGDEQFFGPGTRLTVL.

The chain is built from TRBV12-5 and TRBJ2-1, with 11 bases lining up with TRBD1. Germline lookup yields CDR1 LGHNT and CDR2 FRNRAP. This CDR3 contains 15 residues. The trim removed 3 bases at V and 7 bases at J, leaving 5 bases unmatched. CDR3 sequence (DNA): TGTGCTAGTGGTTTAGGACAGGGGGCTAAAAATGAGCAGTTCTTC. Protein product: CASGLGQGAKNEQFF.

The chain couples TRBV28 to TRBJ1-4; 8 bases match TRBD1. V gave up 6 bases and J gave up 3 bases; unmatched junction bases: 6. This CDR3 is built from 15 residues. Germline CDR1 and CDR2: MDHEN and SYDVKM. The CDR3 protein is CASSDRGGSNEKLFF. Here the CDR3 DNA reads TGTGCCAGCAGCGACAGGGGCGGATCTAATGAAAAACTGTTTTTT.

The chain carries TRBV9 and TRBJ1-3; 7 nucleotides line up with TRBD1. Germline assignment: CDR1 SGDLS and CDR2 YYNGEE. Trimming removed 0 bases from V and 4 bases from J; junction bases left unmatched: 10. The CDR3 covers 17 residues. In DNA form, the CDR3 reads TGTGCCAGCAGCGTAGATGTCAGGGGGTATTCGGGAAACACCATATATTTT. Translated, it gives CASSVDVRGYSGNTIYF.

The chain combines TRBV2 with TRBJ1-1; D is undetermined. The CDR3 spans 13 residues. Germline-derived CDR1 and CDR2 are SNHLY and FYNNEI. V dropped 7 bases and J dropped 3 bases, with 12 bases sitting between them. The CDR3 DNA is TGTGCCAGCACTCCCCCACGGGACACTGAAGCTTTCTTT. Encoded protein: CASTPPRDTEAFF.

The genes are TRBV27 and TRBJ2-2; D remains ambiguous. Trimming stripped 2 bases from V and 4 bases from J, with 8 bases between. CDR3 size: 14 residues. Looked up from germline, CDR1 is MNHEY and CDR2 is SMNVEV (reference sequence). The CDR3 DNA sequence: TGTGCCAGCAGTTTACGCGCGGTCACCGGGGAGCTGTTTTTT. Protein sequence: CASSLRAVTGELFF.

The chain joins TRBV9 to TRBJ2-1, with 8 bases fitting TRBD2. The CDR3 sequence is 14 residues long. The J segment lost 3 bases and the V segment lost 3 bases, leaving 2 bases of the junction unmatched. CDR1 and CDR2 from the germline V gene are SGDLS and YYNGEE. CDR3 amino acids: CASSAGGVYNEQFF. The CDR3 DNA reads as TGTGCCAGCAGCGCCGGGGGGGTCTACAATGAGCAGTTCTTC. The full variable domain, rest sourced from reference TRBV9 and TRBJ2-1, is DSGVTQTPKHLITATGQRVTLRCSPRSGDLSVYWYQQSLDQGLQFLIQYYNGEERAKGNILERFSAQQFPDLHSELNLSSLELGDSALYFCASSAGGVYNEQFFGPGTRLTVL.

The DNA of the CDR3 is TGTGCCAGCAGGATAGGGACAGGGGGCTGGGTCACTGAAGCTTTCTTT. Amino acid sequence: CASRIGTGGWVTEAFF. This rearrangement joins TRBV13 to TRBJ1-1; 12 nucleotides match TRBD1. Germline CDR1 PRHDT, CDR2 FYEKMQ (reference sequence). This CDR3 contains 16 residues. Unmatched junction bases numbered 9, after V lost 6 bases and J lost 4 bases.

The chain recombines TRBV7-9 with TRBJ1-3; TRBD1 is a possible D gene (6 bases). V was shortened by 4 bases and J by 0 bases, with 19 bases between the two germline ends. The V gene's germline CDR1 is SEHNR and CDR2 FQNEAQ (reference sequence). This CDR3 comprises 18 residues. The CDR3 coding sequence is TGTGCCAGCAGCTCCTACCTCCCGACAGGAAACTCTGGAAACACCATATATTTT. Residues: CASSSYLPTGNSGNTIYF. Full variable domain (rest looked up from reference TRBV7-9 and TRBJ1-3): DTGVSQNPRHKITKRGQNVTFRCDPISEHNRLYWYRQTLGQGPEFLTYFQNEAQLEKSRLLSDRFSAERPKGSFSTLEIQRTEQGDSAMYLCASSSYLPTGNSGNTIYFGEGSWLTVV.

For the CDR3, the DNA is TGTGCCAGCAGCCAAGACGGTTCCACAGATACGCAGTATTTT. As protein: CASSQDGSTDTQYF. V gene TRBV4-2 combines with J gene TRBJ2-3; no firm D call. This CDR3 region has 14 residues. Germline V lookup: CDR1 LGHNA, CDR2 YNFKEQ. The germline V and J ends were trimmed by 0 bases and 2 bases, with 6 bases remaining between them.

V and J are TRBV2 and TRBJ2-7; 12 bases are shared with TRBD2. This CDR3 comprises 19 residues. Germline CDR1 reads SNHLY; CDR2 reads FYNNEI. After removal of 7 bases from V and 1 base from J, the junction contained 17 bases not matched to a gene. Here the CDR3 DNA reads TGTGCCAGCATTTCTCGTCCTAGCGGGAGGGTCAGCGAGTCCTACGAGCAGTACTTC. Protein product: CASISRPSGRVSESYEQYF.

The V gene is TRBV7-9, the J gene TRBJ1-2; D unclear. The CDR3 spans 14 residues. Trimming shortened V by 8 bases and J by 4 bases, and 17 bases separated the two germline ends. The germline CDR1 and CDR2 sequences are SEHNR and FQNEAQ (reference sequence). The CDR3 region is CASSSSIPVYGYTF. CDR3 DNA: TGTGCCAGCTCCTCTTCTATCCCTGTCTATGGCTACACCTTC.

The V gene is TRBV11-2, the J gene TRBJ2-7; D perhaps matches TRBD1 (5 bases). V was trimmed by 1 base and J by 6 bases, leaving 13 bases between them. CDR1 is SGHAT, CDR2 FQNNGV, per germline. The CDR3 runs to 14 residues. The CDR3 reads CASSLALLGPEQYV. Written as DNA, the CDR3 is TGTGCCAGCAGCTTAGCCCTACTGGGGCCCGAGCAGTACGTC.

In its sample, this clone was seen once. The genes are TRBV12-5 and TRBJ1-5; D gene ambiguous. CDR1 is LGHNT, CDR2 FRNRAP, per germline. With 2 bases removed from V and 1 base from J, the gap between germline ends came to 12 bases. The CDR3 totals 16 residues. The CDR3 here is CASGLWPSRSNQPQHF. In DNA form, the CDR3 reads TGTGCTAGTGGTTTGTGGCCTTCTAGGAGCAATCAGCCCCAGCATTTT. The whole variable domain, filled in from reference TRBV12-5 and TRBJ1-5, reads DARVTQTPRHKVTEMGQEVTMRCQPILGHNTVFWYRQTMMQGLELLAYFRNRAPLDDSGMPKDRFSAEMPDATLATLKIQPSEPRDSAVYFCASGLWPSRSNQPQHFGDGTRLSIL.

The CDR3 reads CASSQVPNPARYNEQFF. The CDR3 DNA reads as TGTGCCAGCAGCCAAGTTCCGAATCCCGCGCGGTACAATGAGCAGTTCTTC. This chain uses TRBV4-2 with TRBJ2-1; D remains ambiguous. Trimming took off 1 base at V and 4 bases at J, with 17 bases between the two ends. Germline CDR1 is LGHNA and CDR2 is YNFKEQ. This CDR3 is 17 amino acids long.

This rearrangement joins TRBV5-1 to TRBJ1-3; D is uncertain. With 2 bases removed from V and 3 bases from J, the gap between germline ends came to 12 bases. Per germline, CDR1 SGHRS and CDR2 YFSETQ. This CDR3 has 15 amino acids. The CDR3 sequence: CASSFAGSDGNTIYF. CDR3 DNA: TGCGCCAGCAGCTTTGCGGGGTCCGATGGAAACACCATATATTTT. Drawing the rest from reference TRBV5-1 and TRBJ1-3, the complete variable domain is KAGVTQTPRYLIKTRGQQVTLSCSPISGHRSVSWYQQTPGQGLQFLFEYFSETQRNKGNFPGRFSGRQFSNSRSEMNVSTLELGDSALYLCASSFAGSDGNTIYFGEGSWLTVV.

The V call is TRBV28, the J call TRBJ2-3; weak D call: TRBD2 (6 bases). The CDR3 runs to 17 residues. V was shortened by 3 bases and J by 2 bases, with 18 bases between the two germline ends. The germline gives CDR1 MDHEN, CDR2 SYDVKM. The CDR3 loop is CASSFEFALANTDTQYF. The CDR3 coding sequence is TGTGCCAGCAGTTTTGAGTTCGCGCTAGCGAACACAGATACGCAGTATTTT.

The V and J genes are TRBV29-1 and TRBJ2-3; 7 nucleotides match TRBD1. CDR1 and CDR2 (germline): SQVTM, ANQGSEA. V dropped 4 bases and J dropped 1; count of bases not matched to a gene: 5. This CDR3 comprises 14 residues. The CDR3 DNA sequence: TGCAGCGTTGGACAGGGTATCGGCACAGATACGCAGTATTTT. The encoded protein is CSVGQGIGTDTQYF.

The rearrangement joins TRBV6-1 to TRBJ1-5; D is uncertain. Trimming cost V 3 bases and J 5 bases, with 8 bases left between them. The CDR3 is 13 residues long. Germline V gene lookup returns CDR1 MNHNS and CDR2 SASEGT. CDR3 in amino acids: CASSDVSYQPQHF. CDR3 nucleotides: TGTGCCAGCAGTGACGTTAGTTATCAGCCCCAGCATTTT.

Concerning this clone itself: Other nucleotide sequences from this sample produce the same CDR3. J is TRBJ1-3 and V is TRBV25-1, with 8 bases aligning to TRBD1. This CDR3 region has 14 residues. Trimming cost V 6 bases and J 4 bases; bases outside gene matches: 5. CDR1 and CDR2 from the germline V gene are MGHDK and SYGVNS. In DNA form, the CDR3 reads TGTGCCAGCAGCCCCGACAGGGGCGGAAACACCATATATTTT. As protein: CASSPDRGGNTIYF.

The gene calls are TRBV5-6 and TRBJ1-6; TRBD1 agrees at 8 bases. The CDR3 covers 14 residues. V gave up 5 bases and J gave up 5 bases; unmatched junction bases: 3. Germline CDR1 is SGHDT and CDR2 is YYEEEE. CDR3 in amino acids: CASRQTGDNSPLHF. The CDR3 coding sequence is TGTGCCAGCAGACAGACAGGGGATAATTCACCCCTCCACTTT.

This clone came up a few times. The CDR3 region has the DNA TGTGCCAGTAGTATAACGGCAGGGGTCACTGAAGCTTTCTTT. The encoded protein is CASSITAGVTEAFF. The rearrangement links TRBV19 to TRBJ1-1; maybe TRBD1 (6 bases). This CDR3 has 14 residues. Between the trimmed V and J ends, which lost 2 bases and 4 bases, there was a span of 11 bases. Germline values: CDR1 LNHDA, CDR2 SQIVND (reference sequence).

The table lists this clone with a count of one. The CDR3 loop is CASRTTGDNYGYTF. As DNA, the CDR3 is TGTGCCAGCAGGACAACAGGGGATAACTATGGCTACACCTTC. The J gene is TRBJ1-2, the V gene TRBV6-5; 7 bases fit TRBD1. This CDR3 has 14 amino acids. V shed 6 bases and J 1 base; nucleotides not matched to a gene: 5. Germline CDR1 is MNHEY and CDR2 is SVGAGI.

The rearrangement links TRBV9 to TRBJ1-3, with D unclear. Trimming stripped 5 bases from V and 4 bases from J, with 10 bases between. The CDR3 covers 13 residues. Germline loops: CDR1 SGDLS, CDR2 YYNGEE. The CDR3 DNA follows: TGTGCCAGCAGGCCGGGGTCGGGAAACACCATATATTTT. It encodes CASRPGSGNTIYF. Looking up the rest from reference TRBV9 and TRBJ1-3 gives the full variable domain: DSGVTQTPKHLITATGQRVTLRCSPRSGDLSVYWYQQSLDQGLQFLIQYYNGEERAKGNILERFSAQQFPDLHSELNLSSLELGDSALYFCASRPGSGNTIYFGEGSWLTVV.

The chain uses TRBV19 and TRBJ2-5, with unresolved D. Trimming left V 6 bases short and J 3 bases short, with 11 bases between. Germline values: CDR1 LNHDA, CDR2 SQIVND (reference sequence). The CDR3 runs to 13 residues. The CDR3 nucleotides are TGTGCCAGTAGAAGAACATTGGAAGAGACCCAGTACTTC. This codes for CASRRTLEETQYF.